The present TCR beta chain was sequenced within a study of regulatory T cells in long-lasting Graves disease. Whole-study findings and limits: Persistent disease favored TRBV28, TRBJ1-2 and TRBJ2-5. TCR diversity in persistent Graves' patients was below that of newly diagnosed ones.

CDR3-region Arm-PCR and iRepertoire HTBI primers produced the TCR beta libraries. TCRdb analysed the multiplex PCR reads with MiXCR anew, one entry per CDR3 protein. In the table there are hundreds of thousands of distinct CDR3 sequences, less than 25% of which are singletons. From germline, CDR1 is DFQATT and CDR2 SNEGSKA (reference sequence). The CDR3 consists of 13 residues. With 3 bases removed from V and 7 bases from J, the gap between germline ends came to 15 bases. This clonotype was recorded many times. The antigen is undetermined. Time point: persistent/refractory GD, antithyroid drugs over 5 years with positive TRAb. The authors made the TCR library using RNA they extracted from PBMCs. Patient provenance is recorded as an endocrinology department in Xi'an, China.

The input for sequencing was peripheral blood mononuclear cells (PBMCs), taken when the disease was refractory, from a patient treated with antithyroid drugs. The V gene is TRBV20-1, the J gene TRBJ1-2; D is ambiguous. The receptor was derived from a female donor with Graves disease. The CDR3 DNA sequence: TGCAGTGCTAGGGACGGGAGTGAAGGTGGCTACACCTTC. This translates into CSARDGSEGGYTF.